This TCR beta chain was retrieved from a study of T-cell reconstitution after alpha-beta-depleted transplantation in children. Germline lookup yields CDR1 MNHEY and CDR2 SVGEGT. V was clipped by 11 bases and J by 5 bases; unmatched bases: 0. This CDR3 region has 10 residues. Unique molecular identifiers were used to barcode this TCRbeta library. TCRdb passed the PCR reads through MiXCR, listing each CDR3 protein once. The sample has fewer than 450,000 distinct CDR3 sequences; roughly 17% are singletons. This clonotype has a handful of counts. Its antigen is as yet unknown. Study findings and constraints: It was reported that alpha-beta T cells came from several hundred expanded graft clones (about two months after transplant).

The TCR originated in a male patient aged 2 to 10 who had a stem cell transplant for acute lymphoblastic leukemia, so the T cells may come from the graft donor. Sample: PBMCs, mostly from graft donor cells, taken 360 days after TCRalphabeta/CD19-depleted stem cell transplant. The chain has TRBV6-2 or TRBV6-3 and TRBJ2-4; 7 nucleotides line up with TRBD2. The CDR3 protein is CAGLENIQYF. CDR3 bases: TGTGCCGGACTAGAAAACATTCAGTACTTC.